Below are 10 T cell receptor beta chains sequenced from a single sample in a study of CD8 T cells in Susac syndrome. RNA in amounts of roughly 0.5 to 1 ug was reverse transcribed with random hexamers. MiXCR was run by TCRdb on the immunoSEQ multiplex PCR reads, yielding one entry per CDR3 protein. The table records more than 150,000 distinct CDR3 sequences, 95% of them present only once. Input material: CD8+ T cells from PBMCs. The origin of the receptors is a human donor with multiple sclerosis.

V usage is TRBV25-1 and J usage is TRBJ2-7, with no clear D. V was clipped by 5 bases and J by 9 bases, with 11 bases between them. Germline V gives CDR1 MGHDK, CDR2 SYGVNS. This CDR3 has 11 amino acids. The CDR3 loop is CASSIPEGQYF. CDR3 DNA: TGTGCCAGCAGTATTCCAGAAGGGCAGTACTTC.

The V call is TRBV2, the J call TRBJ1-1, with a possible D match to TRBD1 (5 bases). The CDR3 loop spans 14 amino acids. The V end was cut by 3 bases, the J end by 4 bases, with 12 bases between. Germline CDR1 and CDR2: SNHLY and FYNNEI. CDR3 amino acids: CASSDPREGTEAFF. CDR3 nucleotide sequence: TGTGCCAGCAGTGACCCCAGGGAGGGCACTGAAGCTTTCTTT. The full variable domain, completed using reference TRBV2 and TRBJ1-1, is EPEVTQTPSHQVTQMGQEVILRCVPISNHLYFYWYRQILGQKVEFLVSFYNNEISEKSEIFDDQFSVERPDGSNFTLKIRSTKLEDSAMYFCASSDPREGTEAFFGQGTRLTVV.

The chain employs TRBV29-1 and TRBJ1-5; D is undetermined. The CDR3 is 13 residues long. V gave up 6 bases and J gave up 6 bases, with 15 bases separating them. Germline V gene lookup returns CDR1 SQVTM and CDR2 ANQGSEA. The CDR3 DNA reads TGCAGCGTCGCGGAAGGGTTAGGTCAGCCCCAGCATTTT. Protein: CSVAEGLGQPQHF.

V is TRBV9 and J is TRBJ1-1, with unresolved D. V was clipped by 0 bases and J by 1 base, with 10 bases between them. Germline V gives CDR1 SGDLS, CDR2 YYNGEE. The CDR3 length is 15 residues. In DNA form, the CDR3 reads TGTGCCAGCAGCGTAGCGTGGAAGGGGAACACTGAAGCTTTCTTT. It specifies CASSVAWKGNTEAFF.

This clonotype has a single count. V and J are TRBV7-9 and TRBJ2-7; no firm D call. This CDR3 has 12 residues. Between the trimmed V and J ends, which lost 4 bases and 7 bases, there was a span of 11 bases. Germline CDR1 and CDR2: SEHNR and FQNEAQ (reference sequence). The CDR3 is CASSSSNGEQYV. The CDR3 bases are TGTGCCAGCAGCTCCTCGAACGGAGAGCAGTACGTC.

This sequence joins TRBV27 and TRBJ2-7; the match to TRBD2 covers 7 bases. This CDR3 contains 15 residues. J was trimmed by 0 bases and V by 5 bases; bases with no gene match: 7. CDR1 is MNHEY, CDR2 SMNVEV, per germline (reference sequence). The CDR3 DNA is TGTGCCAGCAGTCCCGGGACTACCGCCTCCTACGAGCAGTACTTC. Amino acid sequence: CASSPGTTASYEQYF.

The V and J genes are TRBV2 and TRBJ2-7, with 9 positions matching TRBD1. Germline trimming cut 11 bases from V and 5 bases from J; bases unmatched to any gene: 13. Germline CDR1 and CDR2: SNHLY and FYNNEI. The CDR3 has 14 residues. CDR3 protein: CAVLEDRGSNEQYF. As DNA, the CDR3 is TGTGCCGTACTCGAGGACAGGGGATCGAACGAGCAGTACTTC.

The chain links TRBV13 to TRBJ2-3, with 9 positions matching TRBD2. Germline CDR1 is PRHDT and CDR2 is FYEKMQ (reference sequence). V shed 4 bases, J shed 7 bases, and the junction held 9 bases outside the gene matches. This CDR3 has 15 residues. CDR3: CASSYGTSSSNTQYF. The CDR3 DNA sequence: TGTGCCAGCAGCTACGGGACTAGCAGTTCAAATACGCAGTATTTT.

V gene TRBV9 combines with J gene TRBJ2-1; D is tentatively TRBD1 or TRBD2 (5 bases each). Deletions cut 0 bases from V and 10 bases from J, with 14 bases between. CDR1 is SGDLS and CDR2 is YYNGEE in the germline V gene. This CDR3 region has 14 residues. CDR3 amino acids: CASSVAWGSGEQFF. Written as DNA, the CDR3 is TGTGCCAGCAGCGTAGCTTGGGGGTCCGGGGAGCAGTTCTTC.

The rearrangement joins TRBV20-1 to TRBJ2-7; D is undetermined. Trimming cost V 2 bases and J 5 bases, with 16 bases left between them. The CDR3 length is 14 residues. The germline CDR1 and CDR2 sequences are DFQATT and SNEGSKA (reference sequence). CDR3 residues: CSARSEAGWDEQYF. The DNA for the CDR3 is TGCAGTGCTAGATCCGAGGCAGGTTGGGACGAGCAGTACTTC.